The present T cell receptor (beta chain) was sequenced within a study of beta chain features in type 1 diabetes. Purities over 95% were achieved in all sorted populations. Investigators reverse transcribed all isolated RNA, so they sequenced expressed TCRB transcripts. Sequenced naive, central memory and regulatory T cell samples produced an average of roughly 3.5 million reads. TCRdb keeps only in-frame clones here, not all; method: immunoSEQ multiplex PCR. Of a few hundred thousand clones in the sample, roughly 15% were seen once. Unmatched junction bases numbered 5, after V lost 4 bases and J lost 2 bases. Per the germline V gene, CDR1 is SQVTM and CDR2 is ANQGSEA. This CDR3 spans 14 amino acids.

The TCR originated in a man in his thirties or forties in good health. J is TRBJ2-5 and V is TRBV29-1; 9 bases are shared with TRBD2. Material for sequencing was central memory CD4+ T cells from blood. CDR3 DNA sequence: TGCAGCGTTGGCATAGCGGGGGTTCAAGAGACCCAGTACTTC. Translation gives CSVGIAGVQETQYF. Drawing the rest from reference TRBV29-1 and TRBJ2-5, the complete variable domain is SAVISQKPSRDICQRGTSLTIQCQVDSQVTMMFWYRQQPGQSLTLIATANQGSEATYESGFVIDKFPISRPNLTFSTLTVSNMSPEDSSIYLCSVGIAGVQETQYFGPGTRLLVL.